These 15 T cell receptor beta chains came from one sample sequenced in a study of blood T cell repertoires in COVID-19 (dated by TCRdb to 2018 to 2021). Library prep was done by the immunoSEQ multiplex PCR assay. The immuneACCESS repertoire file appears here via TCRdb, limited to in-frame rearrangements. These files lack a portion of the clones; in checked studies, under half of the deficit traces to unresolved V genes, and the cause of the others is not known. Within this sample are under 200,000 clones, with approximately 91% of them counted one time only. Roughly 2% of the sample comes from the top ten. The sequencing sample was made of peripheral blood. The receptors were sampled from a man between 18 and 29 years old with acute or convalescent COVID-19.

The V call is TRBV7-8, the J call TRBJ1-1, with D unresolved. CDR1 SGHVS and CDR2 FQNEAQ come from the germline V gene. V lost 11 bases, J lost 6 bases, and 19 bases lay in between. This CDR3 comprises 13 residues. The CDR3 DNA sequence: TGTGCCGCAATAGCGGGGTCGGGTCCTGAAGCTTTCTTT. Its translation is CAAIAGSGPEAFF.

V gene TRBV11-2 combines with J gene TRBJ2-7, with D unclear. The CDR3 spans 14 residues. Germline CDR1 and CDR2: SGHAT and FQNNGV. Trimming stripped 6 bases from V and 1 base from J, with 13 bases between. The CDR3 sequence is CASSPRSVSYEQYF. The CDR3 bases are TGTGCCAGCAGTCCTCGGTCGGTATCCTACGAGCAGTACTTC.

This chain connects TRBV19 to TRBJ2-3, with D uncertain. Trimming took 7 bases from V and 1 from J, leaving 6 bases between them. This CDR3 is 12 amino acids long. Per germline, CDR1 LNHDA and CDR2 SQIVND (reference sequence). CDR3 nucleotides: TGTGCCAGTAACCAGGGCACAGATACGCAGTATTTT. Its translation: CASNQGTDTQYF.

The chain is built from TRBV11-2 and TRBJ2-1, with 7 bases fitting TRBD1. The CDR3 spans 17 residues. Germline V gene lookup returns CDR1 SGHAT and CDR2 FQNNGV. Trimming took 1 base from V and 6 from J; bases not matched to a gene: 12. CDR3 region: CASSLGPTGSLGNEQFF. As DNA, the CDR3 is TGTGCCAGCAGCTTAGGTCCGACAGGGAGTCTGGGCAATGAGCAGTTCTTC.

For the CDR3, the DNA is TGTGCCGGAAACCGGGTTCTCGGTTCACCCCTCCACTTT. Protein: CAGNRVLGSPLHF. J is TRBJ1-6 and V is TRBV2, with D unresolved. Trimming shortened V by 11 bases and J by 9 bases, and 17 bases separated the two germline ends. CDR3 length: 13 amino acids. Germline CDR1 and CDR2: SNHLY and FYNNEI.

This clone appeared once. V is TRBV27 and J is TRBJ1-2, with a weak D call TRBD1 (6 bases). The CDR3 length is 17 residues. Looked up from germline, CDR1 is MNHEY and CDR2 is SMNVEV (reference sequence). V was shortened by 6 bases and J by 2 bases, with 22 bases between the two germline ends. This CDR3 is CASSHGQFSELNYGYTF. As DNA, the CDR3 is TGTGCCAGCAGCCATGGACAGTTTAGTGAACTAAACTATGGCTACACCTTC.

This clone was seen once. The chain uses TRBV7-2 and TRBJ2-1, with D possibly being TRBD1 (6 bases). Per germline, CDR1 SGHTA and CDR2 FQGNSA. The CDR3 sequence is 15 residues long. Deletions cut 5 bases from V and 1 base from J, with 12 bases between. The CDR3 DNA follows: TGTGCCAGCAGCCGGCCGGGACATTCCTACAATGAGCAGTTCTTC. Protein sequence: CASSRPGHSYNEQFF.

V and J are TRBV6-1 and TRBJ1-3, with D hard to call. This CDR3 comprises 14 residues. Trimming stripped 4 bases from V and 0 bases from J, with 7 bases between. CDR1 MNHNS and CDR2 SASEGT come from the germline V gene. Written as DNA, the CDR3 is TGTGCCAGCAGTGGAGCCTTCTCTGGAAACACCATATATTTT. This translates into CASSGAFSGNTIYF.

The rearrangement uses TRBV19 and TRBJ1-2; D not resolved. CDR1 is LNHDA, CDR2 SQIVND, per germline (reference sequence). The CDR3 runs to 13 residues. The V and J ends lost 4 bases and 8 bases respectively, with 14 bases between them. CDR3 amino acids: CASSTPGVRGYTF. DNA of the CDR3: TGTGCCAGTAGTACCCCCGGGGTAAGAGGCTACACCTTC.

The rearrangement links TRBV5-1 to TRBJ2-3; D not certain. Germline CDR1 reads SGHRS; CDR2 reads YFSETQ. V shed 4 bases and J shed 2 bases, with 17 bases lying between them. This CDR3 spans 16 amino acids. The CDR3 here is CASSRSTQSPTDTQYF. CDR3 coding DNA: TGCGCCAGCAGCCGTTCTACTCAAAGCCCCACAGATACGCAGTATTTT.

This sequence joins TRBV29-1 and TRBJ1-1; D ambiguous. The CDR3 is made up of 13 amino acids. V was clipped by 5 bases and J by 4 bases, with 14 bases between them. The germline V gene has CDR1 SQVTM and CDR2 ANQGSEA. The CDR3 coding sequence is TGCAGCGTTTCGGAACACCGAGGCACTGAAGCTTTCTTT. As protein: CSVSEHRGTEAFF.

The CDR3 DNA is TGCGCCAGCAGCCGACAGGGCACAGATACGCAGTATTTT. Amino acids: CASSRQGTDTQYF. The gene calls are TRBV5-1 and TRBJ2-3; possibly TRBD1 for D (6 bases). Germline CDR1 and CDR2: SGHRS and YFSETQ. Trimming stripped 4 bases from V and 1 base from J, with 7 bases between. This CDR3 has 13 amino acids.

The gene calls are TRBV3-1 (or the pseudogene TRBV3-2) and TRBJ2-3; no reliable D call. V shed 0 bases and J shed 2 bases, with 6 bases lying between them. This CDR3 is built from 14 residues. Germline V gene sequence: CDR1 LGHDT, CDR2 YNNKEL (reference sequence). CDR3 nucleotide sequence: TGTGCCAGCAGCCAAGATCCTACCACAGATACGCAGTATTTT. Protein sequence: CASSQDPTTDTQYF.

The rearrangement joins TRBV14 to TRBJ2-1; 9 nucleotides align to TRBD1. Germline V gene data show CDR1 as SGHDN and CDR2 as FVKESK. The CDR3 runs to 15 residues. Trimming took 3 bases from V and 6 from J; bases not matched to a gene: 6. The CDR3 sequence is CASSHPGTGTNEQFF. The CDR3 bases are TGTGCCAGCAGCCATCCCGGGACAGGGACCAATGAGCAGTTCTTC.

The chain uses TRBV6-1 and TRBJ1-4; D remains unclear. This CDR3 comprises 14 residues. Germline CDR1 reads MNHNS; CDR2 reads SASEGT. Trimming left V 5 bases short and J 7 bases short, with 14 bases between. CDR3 coding DNA: TGTGCCAGCAGTTATGACCTCCGGGGTGAAAAACTGTTTTTT. Its translation is CASSYDLRGEKLFF.